This T cell receptor (beta chain) stems from a study of Tregs in tolerant kidney transplant recipients. Study conclusions and caveats: Validation in larger populations is needed because few patients were studied.

A single count supports this clone. The antigen is unknown. Data came from immunoSEQ multiplex PCR; TCRdb stores just in-frame clones and leaves some out. The profile shows fewer than 55,000 clones, roughly 90% of them singletons. Related graft donors supplied nonmyeloablative bone marrow transplants, and mixed chimerism was transient. CDR1 and CDR2 from the germline V gene are SEHNR and FQNEAQ (reference sequence). CDR3 size: 17 residues. The TCR originated in a human patient who received a combined kidney and bone marrow transplant. Some T cells may originate from the graft donor. Material: CD8+ T cells from blood (PBMCs), obtained 12 months after the transplant. The V and J genes are TRBV7-9 and TRBJ2-5, with a possible D match to TRBD1 (5 bases). TRBJ2-7 explains the end of the DNA better; the J call may be wrong. CDR3 sequence (DNA): TGTGCCAGCAGCTCCCCGATCGGCAGGGTACTCTCCTACGAGCAGTACTTC. As protein: CASSSPIGRVLSYEQYF.